The next 23 T cell receptor beta chains were all read from a single sample in a study of T cells in Graves' hyperthyroidism and ophthalmopathy. Using RNA transcripts as the source, TCR beta CDR3 regions were amplified. Using the HTBI primer set, a first-round RT-PCR was run on the TCR CDR3. Using its own MiXCR run on the multiplex PCR reads, TCRdb lists one record per CDR3 protein. The data hold approximately 590,000 distinct CDR3 sequences, with more than 15% observed a single time. Sequencing was done on a sample of blood. These receptors were obtained from a woman under 40 with Graves' hyperthyroidism.

This clonotype was detected only a few times. The gene calls are TRBV10-3 and TRBJ2-1; 11 bases agree with TRBD2. CDR1 and CDR2 (germline): ENHRY, SYGVKD. V shed 6 bases, J shed 5 bases, and the junction held 3 bases outside the gene matches. The length of the CDR3 is 14 residues. Written as DNA, the CDR3 is TGTGCCATCAGCCTAGCGGGAGGCAACAATGAGCAGTTCTTC. It codes for CAISLAGGNNEQFF.

This clonotype was recorded many times. The chain recombines TRBV10-2 with TRBJ2-2, with 9 bases aligning to TRBD1. The trim removed 8 bases at V and 4 bases at J, leaving 11 bases unmatched. Germline V lookup: CDR1 WSHSY, CDR2 SAAADI. The CDR3 spans 16 residues. The DNA of the CDR3 is TGCGCCAGCCATCCCGGGACAGGGTACGGCACCGGGGAGCTGTTTTTT. It yields the protein CASHPGTGYGTGELFF.

This clonotype was found a few times. The chain joins TRBV27 to TRBJ1-1, with D unresolved. CDR3 length: 15 amino acids. V was trimmed by 6 bases and J by 1 base, leaving 15 bases between them. Germline V CDR1 and CDR2: MNHEY, SMNVEV (reference sequence). CDR3 nucleotides: TGTGCCAGCAGGGTGGTTTTTGAGGGGAACACTGAAGCTTTCTTT. It specifies CASRVVFEGNTEAFF.

Ten or more counts support this clonotype. This rearrangement joins TRBV20-1 to TRBJ2-7; possibly TRBD1 for D (5 bases). The germline V gene has CDR1 DFQATT and CDR2 SNEGSKA (reference sequence). V lost 5 bases and J lost 3, with 17 bases in between. The CDR3 consists of 14 residues. Written as DNA, the CDR3 is TGCAGTGCTCGCGTAACAGGTTATGTCTACGAGCAGTACTTC. This gives the protein CSARVTGYVYEQYF.

The V gene is TRBV3-1, the J gene TRBJ2-1; possibly TRBD2 for D (6 bases). Trimming pared 4 bases from V and 2 bases from J, leaving 9 bases between. CDR3 length equals 14 residues. CDR1 is LGHDT and CDR2 is YNNKEL in the germline V gene (reference sequence). CDR3 DNA: TGTGCCAGCAGCCGGGACTCAGCCTACAATGAGCAGTTCTTC. Encoded protein: CASSRDSAYNEQFF.

This clonotype was seen repeatedly, ten times or more. The chain recombines TRBV18 with TRBJ2-7; 8 bases align to TRBD1. The CDR3 runs 13 residues. Germline CDR1 is KGHSH and CDR2 is LQKENI. J lost 6 bases, V lost 3 bases, and 4 bases had no gene match. The CDR3 bases are TGTGCCAGCTCACCGGACAGGGTGCGCGAGCAGTACTTC. Its protein product is CASSPDRVREQYF.

This clonotype was counted many times. V gene TRBV2 combines with J gene TRBJ1-1; weak D call: TRBD1 (6 bases). V gave up 6 bases and J gave up 5 bases, with 16 bases separating them. The CDR3 runs to 14 residues. The germline gives CDR1 SNHLY, CDR2 FYNNEI. CDR3: CASSATGRGTEAFF. CDR3 in DNA: TGTGCCAGCAGCGCGACAGGCAGAGGGACTGAAGCTTTCTTT.

The genes are TRBV29-1 and TRBJ2-3; 13 nucleotides agree with TRBD2. The length of the CDR3 is 16 residues. The germline V gene encodes CDR1 SQVTM and CDR2 ANQGSEA. V gave up 8 bases and J gave up 0 bases; unmatched junction bases: 8. CDR3 loop: CSWGRGLAGSTDTQYF. The DNA for the CDR3 is TGCAGCTGGGGACGGGGACTAGCGGGAAGCACAGATACGCAGTATTTT.

The V gene is TRBV6-1, the J gene TRBJ1-4; perhaps TRBD1 as D (6 bases). Germline lookup yields CDR1 MNHNS and CDR2 SASEGT. Trimming shortened V by 5 bases and J by 8 bases, and 15 bases separated the two germline ends. The length of the CDR3 is 14 residues. CDR3: CASSTTGIQEKLFF. Here the CDR3 DNA reads TGTGCCAGCAGTACCACAGGGATACAGGAAAAACTGTTTTTT.

This clonotype was picked up a small number of times. DNA of the CDR3: TGTGCCAGCGTCTCGCCTTCGGGGGTGAACACCGGGGAGCTGTTTTTT. Its translation: CASVSPSGVNTGELFF. V usage is TRBV6-1 and J usage is TRBJ2-2; maybe TRBD2 (6 bases). CDR1 and CDR2 (germline): MNHNS, SASEGT. The CDR3 contains 16 residues. V lost 8 bases, J lost 1 base, and 17 bases lay in between.

This clonotype was seen ten or more times. The rearrangement uses TRBV3-1 and TRBJ1-2, with D tentatively TRBD1 (6 bases). CDR1 LGHDT and CDR2 YNNKEL come from the germline V gene (reference sequence). The V end lost 0 bases, the J end lost 10 bases, and 18 bases lay between the germline ends. The CDR3 is made up of 15 amino acids. CDR3: CASSQERQAAPHYTF. CDR3 bases: TGTGCCAGCAGCCAAGAAAGACAGGCCGCCCCTCACTACACCTTC. Together with reference TRBV3-1 and TRBJ1-2, the CDR3 gives the full variable domain: DTAVSQTPKYLVTQMGNDKSIKCEQNLGHDTMYWYKQDSKKFLKIMFSYNNKELIINETVPNRFSPKSPDKAHLNLHINSLELGDSAVYFCASSQERQAAPHYTFGSGTRLTVV.

This chain uses TRBV9 with TRBJ2-2; no reliable D call. Trimming pared 0 bases from V and 6 bases from J, leaving 12 bases between. Germline assignment: CDR1 SGDLS and CDR2 YYNGEE. CDR3 length: 15 amino acids. The CDR3 reads CASSVGATSSGELFF. CDR3 coding DNA: TGTGCCAGCAGCGTAGGGGCCACCTCTTCCGGGGAGCTGTTTTTT.

The chain recombines TRBV30 with TRBJ2-7, with D unresolved. Looked up from germline, CDR1 is GTSNPN and CDR2 is SVGIG (reference sequence). The CDR3 is 14 residues long. Trimming took 2 bases from V and 5 from J, leaving 16 bases between them. In DNA, the CDR3 is TGTGCCTGGAGTCGGTCAGGCCCCATGGACGAGCAGTACTTC. It is translated as CAWSRSGPMDEQYF.

V is TRBV19 and J is TRBJ1-5; D remains unclear. The CDR3 is 13 residues long. Deletions cut 7 bases from V and 9 bases from J, with 16 bases between. The germline gives CDR1 LNHDA, CDR2 SQIVND (reference sequence). CDR3 sequence reads: CASMERVSLPQHF. The CDR3 DNA is TGTGCCAGTATGGAACGGGTGAGTCTGCCCCAGCATTTT.

With regard to this clonotype: This may stem from a read error, because a much larger clone lies one nucleotide away. J is TRBJ2-7 and V is TRBV28; D is undetermined. The CDR3 is 13 amino acids. Germline V gene data show CDR1 as MDHEN and CDR2 as SYDVKM. CDR3 residues: CAISFPASYEQYF. CDR3 nucleotide sequence: TGTGCCATCAGTTTTCCCGCCTCCTACGAGCAGTACTTC. The full variable domain, completed using reference TRBV28 and TRBJ2-7, is DVKVTQSSRYLVKRTGEKVFLECVQDMDHENMFWYRQDPGLGLRLIYFSYDVKMKEKGDIPEGYSVSREKKERFSLILESASTNQTSMYLCAISFPASYEQYFGPGTRLTVT.

This clonotype was recorded many times. V gene TRBV29-1 combines with J gene TRBJ2-7; possibly TRBD1 for D (6 bases). Trimming cost V 6 bases and J 1 base, with 16 bases left between them. CDR3 size: 14 residues. The germline gives CDR1 SQVTM, CDR2 ANQGSEA. The CDR3 here is CSVGFRDISYEQYF. Written as DNA, the CDR3 is TGCAGCGTGGGCTTCCGGGACATATCCTACGAGCAGTACTTC.

The chain couples TRBV29-1 to TRBJ2-7; TRBD1 or TRBD2 may be the D gene (5 bases each). The germline CDR1 and CDR2 sequences are SQVTM and ANQGSEA. The CDR3 contains 15 residues. The V gene lost 4 bases and the J gene lost 0 bases, with 16 bases spanning the gap. Written as DNA, the CDR3 is TGCAGCGTTGTTGTTGGGGGTCGAACCTCCTACGAGCAGTACTTC. This encodes CSVVVGGRTSYEQYF.

The chain uses TRBV5-8 and TRBJ1-4, with D unclear. The CDR3 has 15 residues. Germline lookup yields CDR1 SGHTS and CDR2 YDEGEE. The V end was cut by 4 bases, the J end by 4 bases, with 14 bases between. The CDR3 sequence: CASSPEGPGNEKLFF. The CDR3 DNA is TGTGCCAGCAGCCCGGAGGGTCCGGGTAATGAAAAACTGTTTTTT.

The chain's CDR3 is CSAKLPSGRAYNEQFF. CDR3 DNA sequence: TGCAGTGCTAAATTGCCCAGCGGGAGAGCCTACAATGAGCAGTTCTTC. V gene TRBV20-1 combines with J gene TRBJ2-1; 8 positions match TRBD2. With V trimmed by 4 bases and J by 2 bases, 10 bases remained unmatched. Germline values: CDR1 DFQATT, CDR2 SNEGSKA (reference sequence). This CDR3 comprises 16 residues.

This clonotype was picked up many times. CDR3 sequence (DNA): TGTGCCAGCAGTTCCGTCAACAGAGCCTCATTCTCTGGAAACACCATATATTTT. It codes for CASSSVNRASFSGNTIYF. The chain employs TRBV27 and TRBJ1-3; D remains ambiguous. The CDR3 has 18 residues. Germline V gene lookup returns CDR1 MNHEY and CDR2 SMNVEV (reference sequence). V gave up 4 bases and J gave up 0 bases, with 19 bases separating them.

This clonotype was counted a few times. V and J are TRBV20-1 and TRBJ2-1, with D unclear. Germline values: CDR1 DFQATT, CDR2 SNEGSKA (reference sequence). This CDR3 is 16 amino acids long. The V gene lost 5 bases and the J gene lost 1 base, with 18 bases spanning the gap. The CDR3: CSAPNLRVESYNEQFF. CDR3 nucleotides: TGCAGTGCTCCGAACTTAAGGGTTGAGTCCTACAATGAGCAGTTCTTC.

Ten or more counts support this clonotype. The chain uses TRBV13 and TRBJ2-7; D is undetermined. Germline V gene data show CDR1 as PRHDT and CDR2 as FYEKMQ (reference sequence). Trimming pared 3 bases from V and 5 bases from J, leaving 5 bases between. The length of the CDR3 is 11 residues. CDR3 nucleotides: TGTGCCAGCAGCTTTAGGGACGAGCAGTACTTC. This gives the protein CASSFRDEQYF.

The V and J genes are TRBV5-1 and TRBJ2-1; no firm D call. The CDR3 is 12 residues long. Germline loops: CDR1 SGHRS, CDR2 YFSETQ. V dropped 5 bases and J dropped 4 bases, with 7 bases sitting between them. The CDR3 sequence is CASRTNYNEQFF. The CDR3 coding sequence is TGCGCCAGCAGGACAAATTACAATGAGCAGTTCTTC.